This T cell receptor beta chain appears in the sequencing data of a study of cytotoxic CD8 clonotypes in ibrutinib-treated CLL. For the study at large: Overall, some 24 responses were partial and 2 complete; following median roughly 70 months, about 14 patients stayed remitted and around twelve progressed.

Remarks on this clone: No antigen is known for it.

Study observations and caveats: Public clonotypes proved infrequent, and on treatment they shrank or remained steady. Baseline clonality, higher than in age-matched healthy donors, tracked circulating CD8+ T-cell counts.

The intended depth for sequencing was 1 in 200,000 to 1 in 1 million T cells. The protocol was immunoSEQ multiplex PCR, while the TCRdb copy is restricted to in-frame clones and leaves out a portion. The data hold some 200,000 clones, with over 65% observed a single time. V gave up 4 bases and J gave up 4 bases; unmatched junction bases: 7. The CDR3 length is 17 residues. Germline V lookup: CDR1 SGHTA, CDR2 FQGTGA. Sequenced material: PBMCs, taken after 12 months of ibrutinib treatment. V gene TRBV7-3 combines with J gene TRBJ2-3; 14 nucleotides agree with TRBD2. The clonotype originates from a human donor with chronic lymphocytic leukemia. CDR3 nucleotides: TGTGCCAGCAGCTGGCAATCGACTAGCGGGAGGGCAGATACGCAGTATTTT. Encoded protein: CASSWQSTSGRADTQYF. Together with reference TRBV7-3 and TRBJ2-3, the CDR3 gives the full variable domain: GAGVSQTPSNKVTEKGKYVELRCDPISGHTALYWYRQSLGQGPEFLIYFQGTGAADDSGLPNDRFFAVRPEGSVSTLKIQRTERGDSAVYLCASSWQSTSGRADTQYFGPGTRLTVL.